The 11 T cell receptor beta chains in this list originate from one sample, sequenced in a study of blood T cell repertoires in COVID-19. Assay: immunoSEQ multiplex PCR; the TCRdb copy retains only in-frame clones and omits some. Of approximately 69,000 clones in the sample, around 85% were seen once. The sequenced material came from peripheral blood. Source of these receptors: a human donor in a cohort sampled during active COVID-19.

The genes are TRBV30 and TRBJ2-3; D is possibly TRBD1 (5 bases). Germline CDR1 GTSNPN, CDR2 SVGIG (reference sequence). The length of the CDR3 is 14 residues. V lost 2 bases to trimming and J lost 0 bases, with 9 bases between them. The CDR3 here is CAWSRAGSTDTQYF. CDR3 DNA sequence: TGTGCCTGGAGTCGGGCAGGGAGCACAGATACGCAGTATTTT.

This chain uses TRBV7-2 with TRBJ2-7, with 7 nucleotides matching TRBD1. The CDR3 totals 13 residues. J was trimmed by 4 bases and V by 2 bases; bases with no gene match: 2. Germline CDR1 SGHTA, CDR2 FQGNSA. CDR3 amino acids: CASSLSTGYEQYF. In DNA form, the CDR3 reads TGTGCCAGCAGCTTATCGACAGGGTACGAGCAGTACTTC.

The V gene is TRBV4-1, the J gene TRBJ1-2, with D perhaps matching TRBD1 (6 bases). Between the trimmed V and J ends, which lost 4 bases and 6 bases, there was a span of 12 bases. Germline-derived CDR1 and CDR2 are MGHRA and YSYEKL. The CDR3 extends over 13 amino acids. The CDR3 loop is CASSPRDKDGYTF. For the CDR3, the DNA is TGCGCCAGCAGCCCCCGGGACAAGGATGGCTACACCTTC.

This rearrangement joins TRBV2 to TRBJ2-7; tentatively, D is TRBD1 (6 bases). Germline CDR1 SNHLY, CDR2 FYNNEI. The germline V and J ends were trimmed by 4 bases and 3 bases, with 22 bases remaining between them. The length of the CDR3 is 17 residues. CDR3 coding DNA: TGTGCCAGCAGTGGGGTGGTGGTGGCAGGGGACATCTACGAGCAGTACTTC. Its translation is CASSGVVVAGDIYEQYF.

The rearrangement links TRBV5-1 to TRBJ2-7; D gene ambiguous. The CDR3 is made up of 14 amino acids. Trimming took off 3 bases at V and 3 bases at J, with 13 bases between the two ends. CDR1 and CDR2 from the germline V gene are SGHRS and YFSETQ. CDR3 sequence reads: CASSSDSEDYEQYF. The CDR3 DNA sequence: TGCGCCAGCAGCTCCGACTCGGAAGACTACGAGCAGTACTTC.

The rearrangement links TRBV2 to TRBJ2-5; D not resolved. Trimming removed 2 bases from V and 5 bases from J, with 12 bases in between. Per the germline V gene, CDR1 is SNHLY and CDR2 is FYNNEI. This CDR3 spans 14 amino acids. The CDR3 nucleotides read TGTGCCAGCAGTGAATACCGGGTTACGGAGACCCAGTACTTC. Protein product: CASSEYRVTETQYF.

The rearrangement joins TRBV18 to TRBJ2-3; a possible D gene is TRBD2 (7 bases). V shed 4 bases and J shed 4 bases, with 18 bases lying between them. Per germline, CDR1 KGHSH and CDR2 LQKENI. This CDR3 is built from 16 residues. This CDR3 is CASSLTSGGLSDTQYF. The DNA of the CDR3 is TGTGCCAGCTCACTCACCTCGGGGGGCCTCTCAGATACGCAGTATTTT.

This clone was seen just once. This chain joins TRBV7-2 and TRBJ2-2; the match to TRBD2 covers 7 bases. V lost 2 bases, J lost 0 bases, and 3 bases stayed unmatched. The CDR3 has 16 amino acids. In germline, CDR1 is SGHTA, CDR2 FQGNSA. CDR3 bases: TGTGCCAGCAGCTTACGCGGGAGAGCGAACACCGGGGAGCTGTTTTTT. Protein product: CASSLRGRANTGELFF.

This clone has a single count. The chain couples TRBV5-8 to TRBJ1-2; D uncertain. This CDR3 comprises 13 residues. Germline CDR1 SGHTS, CDR2 YDEGEE. With 4 bases removed from V and 3 bases from J, the gap between germline ends came to 10 bases. The CDR3: CASSPTPYYGYTF. Here the CDR3 DNA reads TGTGCCAGCAGCCCCACACCTTACTATGGCTACACCTTC. The full variable domain, its missing parts supplied by reference TRBV5-8 and TRBJ1-2, is EAGVTQSPTHLIKTRGQQATLRCSPISGHTSVYWYQQALGLGLQFLLWYDEGEERNRGNFPPRFSGRQFPNYSSELNVNALELEDSALYLCASSPTPYYGYTFGSGTRLTVV.

This clone has just a few counts. The chain carries TRBV18 and TRBJ1-6; D not certain. Per the germline V gene, CDR1 is KGHSH and CDR2 is LQKENI. Trimming took 2 bases from V and 13 from J, leaving 18 bases between them. CDR3 length: 15 amino acids. In nucleotides, the CDR3 is TGTGCCAGCTCACCAGAGACACATTCAGAGTCGCCCCTCCACTTT. It encodes CASSPETHSESPLHF.

The CDR3 loop is CAWSRDRVGNQPQHF. Here the CDR3 DNA reads TGTGCCTGGAGCCGCGACAGGGTCGGTAATCAGCCCCAGCATTTT. The chain couples TRBV30 to TRBJ1-5; 7 positions match TRBD1. The junction had 9 bases not matched to a gene; V was cut back by 3 bases and J by 4 bases. The germline V gene has CDR1 GTSNPN and CDR2 SVGIG (reference sequence). The CDR3 is 15 amino acids. Complete variable domain (other parts from reference TRBV30 and TRBJ1-5): SQTIHQWPATLVQPVGSPLSLECTVEGTSNPNLYWYRQAAGRGLQLLFYSVGIGQISSEVPQNLSASRPQDRQFILSSKKLLLSDSGFYLCAWSRDRVGNQPQHFGDGTRLSIL.